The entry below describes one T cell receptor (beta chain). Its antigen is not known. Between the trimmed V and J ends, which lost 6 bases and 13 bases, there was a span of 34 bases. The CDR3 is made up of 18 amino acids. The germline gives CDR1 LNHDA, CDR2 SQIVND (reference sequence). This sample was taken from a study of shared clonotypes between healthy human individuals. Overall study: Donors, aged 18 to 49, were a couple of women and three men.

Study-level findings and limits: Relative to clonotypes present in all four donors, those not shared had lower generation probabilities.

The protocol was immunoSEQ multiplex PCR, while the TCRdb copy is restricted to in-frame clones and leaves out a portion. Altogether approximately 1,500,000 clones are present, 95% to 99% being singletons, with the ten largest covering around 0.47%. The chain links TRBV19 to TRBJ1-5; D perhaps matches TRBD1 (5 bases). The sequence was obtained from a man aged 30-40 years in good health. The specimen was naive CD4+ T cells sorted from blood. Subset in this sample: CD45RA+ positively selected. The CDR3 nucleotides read TGTGCCAGTAGGACTCGACAGTCTCGGGTCGGAGTGGCCGGGCAACAGCATTTT. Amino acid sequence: CASRTRQSRVGVAGQQHF.